These T cell receptor beta chains were read from a single sample in a study of T cell responses to AZD1222 COVID-19 vaccine. Libraries were prepared by immunoSEQ multiplex PCR; TCRdb keeps only in-frame clonotypes and omits some of them. The data contain approximately 60,000 clones, 76% of them singletons. Specimen: peripheral blood, collected on day 0 of AZD1222 vaccination. Receptors were obtained from an adult in good health. CDR3s include the opening cysteine and the closing phenylalanine or tryptophan. A D gene is named only where the DNA matches it firmly. The size field is filled for only some rows; it gives once, few, many or a size class.

v_call	d_call	clone_size	j_call	cdr3_aa	cdr3_nt
TRBV28	NA	NA	TRBJ2-6	CASSQDSSGANVLTF	TGTGCCAGCAGCCAGGACAGCTCTGGGGCCAACGTCCTGACTTTC
TRBV14	NA	NA	TRBJ2-6	CASSPVYSGANVLTF	TGTGCCAGCAGCCCCGTTTATTCTGGGGCCAACGTCCTGACTTTC
TRBV12-5	NA	NA	TRBJ2-1	CASGLYGDYNEQFF	TGTGCTAGTGGTTTATACGGGGATTACAATGAGCAGTTCTTC
TRBV6-8	TRBD2	NA	TRBJ2-1	CASSYVRLAGGRGNEQFF	TGTGCCAGCAGTTATGTTAGGCTAGCGGGGGGGCGAGGTAATGAGCAGTTCTTC
TRBV24-1	NA	once	TRBJ2-2	CATSDPMHGELFF	TGTGCCACCAGTGATCCAATGCACGGGGAGCTGTTTTTT
TRBV7-2	NA	NA	TRBJ1-4	CASSFGLGTNEKLFF	TGTGCCAGCAGCTTCGGGCTAGGGACTAATGAAAAACTGTTTTTT
TRBV7-6	TRBD1	NA	TRBJ2-7	CASSQQGSEQYF	TGTGCCAGCAGCCAACAGGGGAGCGAGCAGTACTTC
TRBV30	NA	NA	TRBJ1-1	CAWRPGGRLNTEAFF	TGTGCCTGGAGGCCGGGCGGAAGACTAAACACTGAAGCTTTCTTT
TRBV12-2	NA	few	TRBJ1-3	CASRRDGGSGNTIYF	TGTGCAAGTCGGCGGGACGGGGGCTCTGGAAACACCATATATTTT
TRBV7-9	TRBD1	NA	TRBJ2-1	CASSPDREIYNEQFF	TGTGCCAGCAGCCCGGACAGGGAAATCTACAATGAGCAGTTCTTC
TRBV6-4	NA	NA	TRBJ1-1	CASREPPARGSNTEAFF	TGTGCCAGCAGGGAACCCCCGGCTCGCGGTTCTAACACTGAAGCTTTCTTT
TRBV7-9	NA	NA	TRBJ2-7	CASSPRTGYEQYF	TGTGCCAGCAGCCCTCGGACGGGCTACGAGCAGTACTTC
TRBV29-1	TRBD1	NA	TRBJ2-1	CSVGPGIDQGAYNEQFF	TGCAGCGTTGGTCCAGGGATCGATCAGGGGGCCTACAATGAGCAGTTCTTC
TRBV4-3	NA	once	TRBJ2-2	CASSPLGAGELFF	TGCGCCAGCAGCCCACTAGGGGCCGGGGAGCTGTTTTTT
TRBV3-1/TRBV3-2	NA	NA	TRBJ2-2	CASSLYGGTGELFF	TGTGCCAGCAGCCTCTACGGAGGGACCGGGGAGCTGTTTTTT
TRBV5-1	TRBD2	NA	TRBJ2-2	CASKLLAGGRGELFF	TGCGCCAGCAAGTTACTAGCGGGGGGCCGTGGGGAGCTGTTTTTT
TRBV5-1	TRBD1	NA	TRBJ2-3	CASRGQGGVVTDTQYF	TGCGCCAGCAGGGGACAGGGAGGAGTGGTTACAGATACGCAGTATTTT
TRBV28	TRBD1	NA	TRBJ2-7	CASSSGQGAYEQYF	TGTGCCAGCAGCTCGGGACAGGGGGCGTACGAGCAGTACTTC
TRBV19	NA	NA	TRBJ2-1	CASSVPGTGTNEQFF	TGTGCCAGTAGTGTGCCGGGAACAGGGACAAATGAGCAGTTCTTC
TRBV5-1	NA	NA	TRBJ2-3	CASSLGQTSTDTQYF	TGCGCCAGCAGCTTGGGGCAGACTAGCACAGATACGCAGTATTTT
TRBV4-3	TRBD1	NA	TRBJ2-7	CASSQVPNQGAVSYEQYF	TGCGCCAGCAGCCAAGTTCCTAATCAGGGGGCTGTATCCTACGAGCAGTACTTC
TRBV7-9	NA	once	TRBJ1-2	CASSSPVGVGHGYTF	TGTGCCAGCAGCTCACCCGTGGGGGTGGGTCATGGCTACACCTTC
TRBV5-1	NA	NA	TRBJ2-1	CASSLNGYNEQFF	TGCGCCAGCAGCTTGAATGGCTACAATGAGCAGTTCTTC
TRBV7-8	TRBD1	few	TRBJ1-2	CASSRAGRGLGYTF	TGTGCCAGCAGTAGAGCCGGCAGGGGGCTCGGCTACACCTTC
TRBV6-6	TRBD2	NA	TRBJ2-5	CASNPGGQETQYF	TGTGCCAGCAACCCGGGGGGGCAAGAGACCCAGTACTTC
TRBV9	NA	once	TRBJ2-7	CASNLGGGEQYF	TGTGCCAGCAACTTGGGCGGCGGGGAGCAGTACTTC
TRBV30	NA	few	TRBJ2-7	CAWSRRGNTYEQYF	TGTGCCTGGAGTAGGCGGGGAAACACATACGAGCAGTACTTC
TRBV30	NA	NA	TRBJ1-5	CAWSGSVRTQPQHF	TGTGCCTGGAGTGGGTCGGTGAGGACTCAGCCCCAGCATTTT
TRBV7-9	NA	NA	TRBJ1-1	CASSFGHPNTEAFF	TGTGCCAGCAGCTTTGGGCATCCTAACACTGAAGCTTTCTTT
TRBV12-3/TRBV12-4	NA	NA	TRBJ1-3	CATTQGSGNTIYF	TGTGCCACAACGCAGGGCTCTGGAAACACCATATATTTT
TRBV2	TRBD1	few	TRBJ2-5	CASSRDSQETQYF	TGTGCCAGCAGCCGGGACAGTCAAGAGACCCAGTACTTC
TRBV6-2/TRBV6-3	NA	NA	TRBJ2-5	CASSPRLGGETQYF	TGTGCCAGCAGCCCGAGACTAGGGGGGGAGACCCAGTACTTC
TRBV7-9	TRBD1	NA	TRBJ1-2	CASRRQGPYGYTF	TGTGCCAGCAGAAGACAGGGACCGTATGGCTACACCTTC
TRBV4-1	TRBD2	NA	TRBJ2-5	CASKKIRSGGQETQYF	TGCGCCAGCAAGAAGATCCGAAGCGGGGGGCAAGAGACCCAGTACTTC
TRBV30	NA	NA	TRBJ2-2	CAWSQNTGELFF	TGTGCCTGGAGCCAGAACACCGGGGAGCTGTTTTTT
TRBV27	NA	NA	TRBJ1-1	CASGLWGKPEAFF	TGTGCCAGCGGCCTGTGGGGGAAACCTGAAGCTTTCTTT
TRBV19	NA	NA	TRBJ2-6	CASNPGASGANVLTF	TGTGCCAGTAATCCCGGCGCCTCTGGGGCCAACGTCCTGACTTTC
TRBV28	TRBD1	NA	TRBJ1-3	CASSSDREAGNTIYF	TGTGCCAGCAGTTCGGACAGGGAGGCGGGAAACACCATATATTTT
TRBV6-5	NA	NA	TRBJ1-1	CASTLDRLQGTEAFF	TGTGCCAGCACACTTGACAGGCTACAGGGCACTGAAGCTTTCTTT
TRBV4-3	NA	NA	TRBJ1-3	CASSQAVLSSGNTIYF	TGCGCCAGCAGCCAAGCGGTCCTAAGCTCTGGAAACACCATATATTTT
TRBV28	TRBD1	once	TRBJ2-7	CASSMGQGFGEQYF	TGTGCCAGCAGTATGGGACAGGGTTTCGGCGAGCAGTACTTC